Following are 2 T cell receptor beta chains from one sample sequenced in a study of OX40 agonist ivuxolimab in advanced cancers. Produced via immunoSEQ multiplex PCR; TCRdb's table is partial and in-frame only. The sample has tens of thousands of clones; 84% are singletons. Source: CD4+ or CD8+ T cells sorted from blood, taken in a trial of the OX40 agonist ivuxolimab. These receptors all come from an adult with an advanced solid tumor such as melanoma, head and neck, liver or kidney cancer.

In this sample, this clone turned up once. V gene TRBV7-9 combines with J gene TRBJ2-1; the match to TRBD1 covers 11 bases. V lost 5 bases to trimming and J lost 4 bases; unmatched junction nucleotides: 7. The CDR3 contains 16 residues. CDR1 is SEHNR, CDR2 FQNEAQ, per germline (reference sequence). The CDR3 DNA follows: TGTGCCAGCAGCCCAGGACAGGGGGCCAGGTACAATGAGCAGTTCTTC. Protein product: CASSPGQGARYNEQFF.

The J gene is TRBJ1-1, the V gene TRBV6-6; D is perhaps TRBD1 (6 bases). Trimming stripped 5 bases from V and 8 bases from J, with 15 bases between. In germline, CDR1 is MNHNY, CDR2 SVGAGI (reference sequence). The CDR3 sequence is 13 residues long. In nucleotides, the CDR3 is TGTGCCAGCAGTACGCCCGACAGGAAAGAAGCTTTCTTT. This translates into CASSTPDRKEAFF.